A single sample gave rise to the 28 T cell receptor beta chains below, sequenced in a study of synovial regulatory T cells in juvenile arthritis. Repertoires were generated with immunoSEQ multiplex PCR, while TCRdb's copy carries only in-frame clones and drops some. This repertoire includes about 10,000 clones. Sequenced: Treg cells from blood. The subset is: remaining (HLA-DR-negative) circulating blood Treg cells. The origin of the receptors is a donor aged 2-29 years with juvenile idiopathic arthritis.

V gene TRBV6-5 combines with J gene TRBJ1-2. The CDR3 has 12 residues. The entry carries no DNA sequence. Per the germline V gene, CDR1 is MNHEY and CDR2 is SVGAGI. CDR3: CASSEGSLGYTF.

The chain links TRBV4-1 to TRBJ2-3; TCRdb's assignment of TRBD2 cannot be checked, as there is no DNA. Per germline, CDR1 MGHRA and CDR2 YSYEKL. This CDR3 is built from 16 residues. No DNA was logged. The CDR3 loop is CASSHAGTRVTDTQYF.

V gene TRBV2 combines with J gene TRBJ2-7; TCRdb lists TRBD2, though no DNA is available to test this call. From germline, CDR1 is SNHLY and CDR2 FYNNEI. The CDR3 consists of 11 residues. No DNA sequence was recorded. This CDR3 is CASSPSYEQYF.

The chain recombines TRBV10-3 with TRBJ1-2. The CDR3 sequence is 10 residues long. No DNA is recorded. The germline gives CDR1 ENHRY, CDR2 SYGVKD. CDR3 in amino acids: CAIDGYGYTF.

The chain uses TRBV12-1 and TRBJ2-5; TCRdb names TRBD2, which stays unverified in the absence of DNA. TRBV12-1 is tagged as a pseudogene. The CDR3 loop spans 13 amino acids. This entry has no DNA. The CDR3 reads CASSFRPQETQYF.

The chain carries TRBV9 and TRBJ1-4; checking the TCRdb D call of TRBD1 is not possible without DNA. CDR3 length: 15 residues. No DNA is listed. In germline, CDR1 is SGDLS, CDR2 YYNGEE. CDR3 sequence: CASSVSGFPNEKLFF.

The chain joins TRBV5-1 to TRBJ2-5; the TRBD2 assignment by TCRdb is unverifiable without DNA. Germline V gene data show CDR1 as SGHRS and CDR2 as YFSETQ. This CDR3 comprises 15 residues. No DNA has been recorded. CDR3 sequence reads: CASSLVLAGEETQYF.

The gene calls are TRBV5-1 and TRBJ2-2; TCRdb designates TRBD2, a call that cannot be tested without DNA. The germline gives CDR1 SGHRS, CDR2 YFSETQ. The CDR3 runs 14 residues. No DNA sequence was recorded. The CDR3 reads CASSRGTYTGELFF.

This chain joins TRBV19 and TRBJ2-1; TCRdb reports TRBD2, a call that lacks DNA to check it against. The CDR3 loop spans 16 amino acids. No coding sequence is recorded. Germline values: CDR1 LNHDA, CDR2 SQIVND (reference sequence). The CDR3 loop is CASSSSSGLGVSEQFF.

The genes are TRBV5-6 and TRBJ1-6. This CDR3 has 16 amino acids. The entry carries no DNA sequence. CDR1 is SGHDT, CDR2 YYEEEE, per germline. CDR3 loop: CASSLISRPTNSPLHF. The full variable domain, with the rest looked up from reference TRBV5-6 and TRBJ1-6, is DAGVTQSPTHLIKTRGQQVTLRCSPKSGHDTVSWYQQALGQGPQFIFQYYEEEERQRGNFPDRFSGHQFPNYSSELNVNALLLGDSALYLCASSLISRPTNSPLHFGNGTRLTVT.

The chain links TRBV4-2 to TRBJ1-1. The germline V gene has CDR1 LGHNA and CDR2 YNFKEQ. This CDR3 region has 15 residues. No DNA sequence is on record. CDR3 loop: CASSPLRPVNTEAFF.

J is TRBJ2-2 and V is TRBV28; TCRdb outputs TRBD2, but without DNA this stays unchecked. Per the germline V gene, CDR1 is MDHEN and CDR2 is SYDVKM. There are 14 residues in the CDR3. DNA is not on record. The CDR3 reads CASSGTSGPVELFF.

This chain links TRBV5-1 with TRBJ1-3. The CDR3 runs 15 residues. The protein alone is recorded here. Germline V lookup: CDR1 SGHRS, CDR2 YFSETQ. CDR3 in amino acids: CASSPTGGSGNTIYF.

The J gene is TRBJ2-6, the V gene TRBV4-1; TCRdb selects TRBD1, and the lack of DNA leaves this call unchecked. Germline values: CDR1 MGHRA, CDR2 YSYEKL. This CDR3 region has 16 residues. No DNA sequence is on record. CDR3 in amino acids: CASSGHAPSGANVLTF.

The chain uses TRBV14 and TRBJ2-6; the D call from TCRdb, TRBD2, cannot be confirmed without DNA. Looked up from germline, CDR1 is SGHDN and CDR2 is FVKESK. This CDR3 has 16 amino acids. The coding DNA is unavailable. The chain's CDR3 is CASSLRSGAGANVLTF.

The chain joins TRBV28 to TRBJ1-2; TCRdb outputs TRBD1, but without DNA this stays unchecked. The CDR3 has 14 residues. This entry has no DNA. CDR1 MDHEN and CDR2 SYDVKM come from the germline V gene. The CDR3 protein is CASSSGTGNYGYTF.

This chain's CDR3 is CATRGRGGGYTF. V and J are TRBV19 and TRBJ1-2. The CDR3 sequence is 12 residues long. No DNA has been recorded. Per germline, CDR1 LNHDA and CDR2 SQIVND (reference sequence).

The V gene is TRBV4-2, the J gene TRBJ1-1; absent DNA, TCRdb's TRBD1 call cannot be checked. CDR3 size: 18 residues. No DNA sequence is on record. CDR1 and CDR2 (germline): LGHNA, YNFKEQ. This chain's CDR3 is CASSQEGRTGSWGTEAFF.

The chain combines TRBV7-6 with TRBJ1-5; TCRdb names TRBD1, which stays unverified in the absence of DNA. This CDR3 has 13 residues. No DNA is recorded. From germline, CDR1 is SGHVS and CDR2 FNYEAQ. The CDR3 protein is CASSLAMNQPQHF.

The chain joins TRBV19 to TRBJ2-7; checking the TCRdb D call of TRBD2 is not possible without DNA. The CDR3 is made up of 13 amino acids. The coding DNA is unavailable. CDR1 LNHDA and CDR2 SQIVND come from the germline V gene (reference sequence). The chain's CDR3 is CASSIGGTSEQYF.

The chain couples TRBV5-8 to TRBJ2-5; the TCRdb D gene call, TRBD1, has no DNA to confirm it. Germline V gene sequence: CDR1 SGHTS, CDR2 YDEGEE. The CDR3 is 14 amino acids. Nucleotide data are not available. This CDR3 reads CASSRDTQQETQYF.

The V and J genes are TRBV28 and TRBJ1-5. The germline V gene has CDR1 MDHEN and CDR2 SYDVKM. The CDR3 is made up of 13 amino acids. No DNA sequence was recorded. CDR3 region: CASSFGGNQPQHF. Full variable domain (missing parts from reference TRBV28 and TRBJ1-5): DVKVTQSSRYLVKRTGEKVFLECVQDMDHENMFWYRQDPGLGLRLIYFSYDVKMKEKGDIPEGYSVSREKKERFSLILESASTNQTSMYLCASSFGGNQPQHFGDGTRLSIL.

V usage is TRBV6-4 and J usage is TRBJ2-7; TCRdb gives TRBD1 as the D gene, but with no DNA this cannot be confirmed. This CDR3 contains 13 residues. The nucleotide record is missing. CDR1 MRHNA and CDR2 SNTAGT come from the germline V gene. CDR3 sequence: CASRSGQTYEQYF.

This chain uses TRBV9 with TRBJ2-3. CDR1 is SGDLS and CDR2 is YYNGEE in the germline V gene. The CDR3 is made up of 14 amino acids. This entry has no DNA. CDR3 loop: CASSVGYPGDTQYF.

The CDR3 is CASSLLGPGGAFF. The chain joins TRBV28 to TRBJ1-1. Germline assignment: CDR1 MDHEN and CDR2 SYDVKM. The CDR3 loop spans 13 amino acids. No DNA was logged.

This sequence joins TRBV19 and TRBJ1-5. CDR3 length: 14 residues. DNA is not on record. CDR1 and CDR2 (germline): LNHDA, SQIVND (reference sequence). CDR3 loop: CASSSGTVLWPQHF.

V usage is TRBV4-3 and J usage is TRBJ1-4; lacking DNA, the TRBD1 call made by TCRdb goes unchecked. Germline-derived CDR1 and CDR2 are LGHNA and YSLEER. The CDR3 extends over 17 amino acids. The DNA is unrecorded. This CDR3 is CASSQGDRGATNEKLFF.

V usage is TRBV6-1 and J usage is TRBJ2-7; TCRdb's D call of TRBD2 is untestable without DNA. The germline V gene encodes CDR1 MNHNS and CDR2 SASEGT. This CDR3 has 15 amino acids. Nucleotide data are not available. CDR3 in amino acids: CASSEALTSSYEQYF.